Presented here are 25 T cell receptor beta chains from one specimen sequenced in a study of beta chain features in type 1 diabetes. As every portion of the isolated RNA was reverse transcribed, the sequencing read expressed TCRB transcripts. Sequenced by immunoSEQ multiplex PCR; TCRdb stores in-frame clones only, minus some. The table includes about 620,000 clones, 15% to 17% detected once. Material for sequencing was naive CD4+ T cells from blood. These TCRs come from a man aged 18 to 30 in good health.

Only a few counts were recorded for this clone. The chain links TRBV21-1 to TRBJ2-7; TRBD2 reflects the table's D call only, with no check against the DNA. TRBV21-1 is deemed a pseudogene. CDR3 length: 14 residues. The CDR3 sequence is CASSKRGPLGEQYF. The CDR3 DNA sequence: TGTGCCAGCAGCAAACGAGGGCCGTTGGGCGAGCAGTACTTC.

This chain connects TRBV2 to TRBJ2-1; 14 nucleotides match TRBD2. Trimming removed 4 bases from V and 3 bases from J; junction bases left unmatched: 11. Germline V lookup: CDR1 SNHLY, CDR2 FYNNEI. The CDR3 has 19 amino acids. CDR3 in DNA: TGTGCCAGCAGTGTAAGGACTAGCGGGGGGACCCTCTTCTACAATGAGCAGTTCTTC. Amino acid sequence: CASSVRTSGGTLFYNEQFF.

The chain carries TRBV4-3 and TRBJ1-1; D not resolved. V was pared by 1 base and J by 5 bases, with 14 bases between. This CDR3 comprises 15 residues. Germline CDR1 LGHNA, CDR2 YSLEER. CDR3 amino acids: CASSQAKGWETEAFF. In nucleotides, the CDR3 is TGCGCCAGCAGCCAAGCAAAGGGATGGGAAACTGAAGCTTTCTTT.

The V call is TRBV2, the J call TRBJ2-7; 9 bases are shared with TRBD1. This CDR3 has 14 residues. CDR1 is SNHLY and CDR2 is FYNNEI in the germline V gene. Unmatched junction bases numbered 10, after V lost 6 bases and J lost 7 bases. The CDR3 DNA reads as TGTGCCAGCAGAGGGGACAGGGCGGTGGGAGAGCAGTACTTC. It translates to CASRGDRAVGEQYF.

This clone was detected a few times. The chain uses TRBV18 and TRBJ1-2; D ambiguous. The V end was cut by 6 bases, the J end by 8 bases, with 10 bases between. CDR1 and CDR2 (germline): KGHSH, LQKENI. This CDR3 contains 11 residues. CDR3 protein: CASSLQRGYTF. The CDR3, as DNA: TGTGCCAGCTCTCTGCAGAGGGGCTACACCTTC.

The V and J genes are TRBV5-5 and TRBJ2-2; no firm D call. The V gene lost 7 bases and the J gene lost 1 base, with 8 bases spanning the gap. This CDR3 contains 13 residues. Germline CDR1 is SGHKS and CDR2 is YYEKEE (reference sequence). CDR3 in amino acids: CASGRRNTGELFF. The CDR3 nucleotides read TGTGCCAGCGGCCGCAGGAACACCGGGGAGCTGTTTTTT.

The CDR3 region has the DNA TGTGCCAGCAGCGTCGACAGGGCCAACTACGAGCAGTACTTC. This translates into CASSVDRANYEQYF. This chain uses TRBV9 with TRBJ2-7, with TRBD1 identical over 7 bases. J was trimmed by 3 bases and V by 2 bases; bases with no gene match: 5. CDR1 is SGDLS and CDR2 is YYNGEE in the germline V gene. CDR3 length equals 14 residues.

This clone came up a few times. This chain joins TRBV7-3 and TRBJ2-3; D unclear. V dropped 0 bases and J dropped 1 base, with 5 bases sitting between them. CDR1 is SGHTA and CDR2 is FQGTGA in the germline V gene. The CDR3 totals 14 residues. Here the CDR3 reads CASSLTGGTDTQYF. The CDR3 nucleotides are TGTGCCAGCAGCTTAACCGGAGGCACAGATACGCAGTATTTT. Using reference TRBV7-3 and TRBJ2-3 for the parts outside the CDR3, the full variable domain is GAGVSQTPSNKVTEKGKYVELRCDPISGHTALYWYRQSLGQGPEFLIYFQGTGAADDSGLPNDRFFAVRPEGSVSTLKIQRTERGDSAVYLCASSLTGGTDTQYFGPGTRLTVL.

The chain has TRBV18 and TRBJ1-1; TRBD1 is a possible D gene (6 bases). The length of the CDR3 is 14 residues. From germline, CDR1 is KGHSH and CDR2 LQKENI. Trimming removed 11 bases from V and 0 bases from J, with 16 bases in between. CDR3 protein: CAGGAANMNTEAFF. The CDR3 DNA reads TGTGCCGGGGGGGCGGCGAACATGAACACTGAAGCTTTCTTT. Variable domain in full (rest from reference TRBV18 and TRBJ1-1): NAGVMQNPRHLVRRRGQEARLRCSPMKGHSHVYWYRQLPEEGLKFMVYLQKENIIDESGMPKERFSAEFPKEGPSILRIQQVVRGDSAAYFCAGGAANMNTEAFFGQGTRLTVV.

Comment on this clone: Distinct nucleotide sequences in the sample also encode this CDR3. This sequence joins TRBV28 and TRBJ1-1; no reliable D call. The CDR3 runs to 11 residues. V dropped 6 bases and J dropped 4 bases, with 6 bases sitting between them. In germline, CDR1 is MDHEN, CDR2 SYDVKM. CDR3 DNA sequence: TGTGCCAGCAGATCGAGCACTGAAGCTTTCTTT. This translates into CASRSSTEAFF.

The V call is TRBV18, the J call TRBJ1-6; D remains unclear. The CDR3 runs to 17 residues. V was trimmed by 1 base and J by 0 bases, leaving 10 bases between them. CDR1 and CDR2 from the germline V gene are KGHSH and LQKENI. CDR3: CASSPQNSYSYNSPLHF. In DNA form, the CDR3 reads TGTGCCAGCTCACCACAGAACAGCTACTCCTATAATTCACCCCTCCACTTT.

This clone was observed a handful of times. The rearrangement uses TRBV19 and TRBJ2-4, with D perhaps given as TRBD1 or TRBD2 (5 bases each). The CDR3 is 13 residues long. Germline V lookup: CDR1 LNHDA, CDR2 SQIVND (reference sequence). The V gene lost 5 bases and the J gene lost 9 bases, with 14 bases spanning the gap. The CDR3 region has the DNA TGTGCCAGTAGTGGGGCCCGTGGGAGCATTCAGTACTTC. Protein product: CASSGARGSIQYF.

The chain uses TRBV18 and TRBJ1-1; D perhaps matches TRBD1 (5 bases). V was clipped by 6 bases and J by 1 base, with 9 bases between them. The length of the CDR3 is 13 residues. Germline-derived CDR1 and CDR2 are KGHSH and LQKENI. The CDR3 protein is CASSSGQNTEAFF. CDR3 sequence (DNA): TGTGCCAGCTCCTCCGGACAGAACACTGAAGCTTTCTTT.

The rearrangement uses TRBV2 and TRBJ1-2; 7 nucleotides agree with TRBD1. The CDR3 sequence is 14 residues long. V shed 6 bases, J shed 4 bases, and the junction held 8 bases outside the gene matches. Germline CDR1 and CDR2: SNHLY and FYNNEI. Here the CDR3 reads CASRATGRAYGYTF. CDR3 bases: TGTGCCAGCAGAGCGACAGGGAGAGCCTATGGCTACACCTTC.

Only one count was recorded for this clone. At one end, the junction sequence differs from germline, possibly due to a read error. CDR3 bases: TGTGCCAGCAGTTCACTAGCGGGAGAAGGCTCCCACGAGCAGTACTTC. Translating it yields CASSSLAGEGSHEQYF. The chain carries TRBV28 and TRBJ2-7; 11 bases fit TRBD2. The CDR3 has 16 amino acids. The germline CDR1 and CDR2 sequences are MDHEN and SYDVKM.

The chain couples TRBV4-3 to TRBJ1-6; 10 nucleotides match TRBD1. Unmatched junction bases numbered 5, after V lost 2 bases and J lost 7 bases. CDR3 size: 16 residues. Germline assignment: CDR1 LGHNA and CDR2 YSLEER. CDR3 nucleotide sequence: TGCGCCAGCAGCCAAATCCCGGGACAGGGGAATTCACCCCTCCACTTT. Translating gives CASSQIPGQGNSPLHF.

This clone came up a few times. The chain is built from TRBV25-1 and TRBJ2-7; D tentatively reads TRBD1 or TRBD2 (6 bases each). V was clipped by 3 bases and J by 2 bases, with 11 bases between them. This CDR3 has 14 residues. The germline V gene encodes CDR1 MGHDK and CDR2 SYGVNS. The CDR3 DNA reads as TGTGCCAGCAGTGACCGGGGGCCTACCTACGAGCAGTACTTC. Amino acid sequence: CASSDRGPTYEQYF.

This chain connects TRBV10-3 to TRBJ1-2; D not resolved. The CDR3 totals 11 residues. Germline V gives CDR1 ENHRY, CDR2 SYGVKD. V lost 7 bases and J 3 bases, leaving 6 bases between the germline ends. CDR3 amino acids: CAINNDYGYTF. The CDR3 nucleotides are TGTGCCATCAACAACGACTATGGCTACACCTTC.

CDR3 bases: TGCGCCAGCAGACGTCCGGGACAGTCCTACATAGGGGAGCTGTTTTTT. Translating gives CASRRPGQSYIGELFF. The rearrangement links TRBV4-1 to TRBJ2-2, with 7 positions matching TRBD1. V was clipped by 6 bases and J by 8 bases; unmatched bases: 15. The CDR3 is 16 amino acids. Germline CDR1 and CDR2: MGHRA and YSYEKL.

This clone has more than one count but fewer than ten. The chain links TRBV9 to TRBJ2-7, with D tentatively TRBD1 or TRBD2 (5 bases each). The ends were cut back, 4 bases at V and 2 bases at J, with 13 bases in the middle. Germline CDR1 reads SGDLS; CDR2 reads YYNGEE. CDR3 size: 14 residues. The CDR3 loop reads CASSPTGLPYEQYF. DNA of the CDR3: TGTGCCAGCAGCCCGACGGGGCTCCCCTACGAGCAGTACTTC.

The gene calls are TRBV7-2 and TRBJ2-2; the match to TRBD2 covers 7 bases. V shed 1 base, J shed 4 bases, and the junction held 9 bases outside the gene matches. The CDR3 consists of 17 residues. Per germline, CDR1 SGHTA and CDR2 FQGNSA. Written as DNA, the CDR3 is TGTGCCAGCAGCTTAGAGCGGGGCGGAGGGAGCACCGGGGAGCTGTTTTTT. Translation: CASSLERGGGSTGELFF.

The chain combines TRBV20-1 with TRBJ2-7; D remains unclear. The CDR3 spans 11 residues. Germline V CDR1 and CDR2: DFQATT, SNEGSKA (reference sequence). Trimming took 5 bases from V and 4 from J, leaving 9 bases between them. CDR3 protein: CSARYQYEQYF. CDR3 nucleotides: TGCAGTGCTCGTTATCAATACGAGCAGTACTTC.

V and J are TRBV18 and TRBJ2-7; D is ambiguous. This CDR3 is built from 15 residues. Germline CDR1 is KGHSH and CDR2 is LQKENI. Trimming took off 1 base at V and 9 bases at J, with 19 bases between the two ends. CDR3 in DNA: TGTGCCAGCTCACCACAAGGACCGGGCGTGGTAGGGCAGTACTTC. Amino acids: CASSPQGPGVVGQYF.

The CDR3 loop is CASSQGGGEKLFF. CDR3 DNA sequence: TGTGCCAGCAGCCAAGGTGGGGGAGAAAAACTGTTTTTT. The V and J genes are TRBV14 and TRBJ1-4; tentatively, D is TRBD1 (5 bases). Trimming stripped 1 base from V and 8 bases from J, with 8 bases between. Germline assignment: CDR1 SGHDN and CDR2 FVKESK. The CDR3 spans 13 residues.

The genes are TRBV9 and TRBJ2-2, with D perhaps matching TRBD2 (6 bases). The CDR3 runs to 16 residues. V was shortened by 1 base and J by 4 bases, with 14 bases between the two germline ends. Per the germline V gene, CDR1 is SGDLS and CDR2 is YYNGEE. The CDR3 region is CASSVSGGSPTGELFF. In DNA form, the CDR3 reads TGTGCCAGCAGCGTATCCGGGGGTAGCCCCACCGGGGAGCTGTTTTTT.